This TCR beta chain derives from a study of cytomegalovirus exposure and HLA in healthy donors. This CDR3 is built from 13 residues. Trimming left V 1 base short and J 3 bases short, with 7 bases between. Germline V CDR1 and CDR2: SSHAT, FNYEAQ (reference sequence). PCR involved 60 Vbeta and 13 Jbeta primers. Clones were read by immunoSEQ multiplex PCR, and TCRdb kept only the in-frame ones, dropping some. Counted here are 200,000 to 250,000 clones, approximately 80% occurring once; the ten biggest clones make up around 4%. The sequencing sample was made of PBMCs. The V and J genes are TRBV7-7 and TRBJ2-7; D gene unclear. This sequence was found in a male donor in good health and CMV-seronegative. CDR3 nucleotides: TGTGCCAGCAGCTTAGGCCCTAGCTACGAGCAGTACTTC. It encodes CASSLGPSYEQYF.